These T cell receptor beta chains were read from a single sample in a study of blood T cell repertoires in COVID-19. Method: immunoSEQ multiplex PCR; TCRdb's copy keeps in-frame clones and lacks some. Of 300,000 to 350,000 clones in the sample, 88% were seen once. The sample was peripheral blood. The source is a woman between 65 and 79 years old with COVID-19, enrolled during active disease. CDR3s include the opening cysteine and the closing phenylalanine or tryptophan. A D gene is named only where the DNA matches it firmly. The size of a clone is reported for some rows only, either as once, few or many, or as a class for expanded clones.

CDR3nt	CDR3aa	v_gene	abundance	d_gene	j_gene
TGTGCCAGCAGGGACAATCGATACTATGGCTACACCTTC	CASRDNRYYGYTF	TRBV2	-	-	TRBJ1-2
TGCGCCAGCAGCCAAGAAATCAGGTCCTATGGCTACACCTTC	CASSQEIRSYGYTF	TRBV4-3	-	-	TRBJ1-2
TGTGCCAGCAGCTTCCCGGGACAGGGGAGGACTGAAGCTTTCTTT	CASSFPGQGRTEAFF	TRBV5-8	-	TRBD1	TRBJ1-1
TGTGCCAGTAGTCTTGGACAGGGGGAAGAAGCTTTCTTT	CASSLGQGEEAFF	TRBV19	-	TRBD1	TRBJ1-1
TGTGCCAGCAACTCTGGGGGGATCTCCTACAATGAGCAGTTCTTC	CASNSGGISYNEQFF	TRBV7-2	few	-	TRBJ2-1
TGTGCCAGCAGGGTAGACAGGGGGCGGTCCTACGAGCAGTACTTC	CASRVDRGRSYEQYF	TRBV2	-	TRBD1	TRBJ2-7
TGTGCCAGCAGCGTAGTAGAGGGGGGCACAGATACGCAGTATTTT	CASSVVEGGTDTQYF	TRBV9	-	-	TRBJ2-3
TGCGCCAGCAGAAGCGGGGGCAGCACAGATACGCAGTATTTT	CASRSGGSTDTQYF	TRBV5-1	-	TRBD2	TRBJ2-3
TGTGCCAGCAGCCGGTCAGGGCTACCTGGAAACACCATATATTTT	CASSRSGLPGNTIYF	TRBV3-1/TRBV3-2	-	-	TRBJ1-3
TGTGCCAGCAGCGGAACAGGGACTCAGCCCCAGCATTTT	CASSGTGTQPQHF	TRBV2	-	-	TRBJ1-5
TGTGCCAGCCTTGACAGGGAAACTGGAAACACCATATATTTT	CASLDRETGNTIYF	TRBV19	-	TRBD1	TRBJ1-3
TGCGCCAGCACGAGCGGGGGGAACACCGGGGAGCTGTTTTTT	CASTSGGNTGELFF	TRBV5-1	-	TRBD2	TRBJ2-2
TGCAGCGTAACCCTCGGGGGGGAAAAACTGTTTTTT	CSVTLGGEKLFF	TRBV29-1	-	-	TRBJ1-4
TGTGCCAGCAGCTCCCAAACTGAATCGTCGACCCAGTACTTC	CASSSQTESSTQYF	TRBV7-9	once	-	TRBJ2-5
TGTGCCAGCATTCGGACAGGGGGCGCAGCTGAAGCTTTCTTT	CASIRTGGAAEAFF	TRBV28	-	TRBD1	TRBJ1-1
TGTGCCAGCAGCTTGGGACTAGCGGGGGTCTCGCAGTACTTC	CASSLGLAGVSQYF	TRBV7-2	-	TRBD2	TRBJ2-7
TGTGCCAGCAGCGCAAGGACAGGGGTTGGCTACACCTTC	CASSARTGVGYTF	TRBV9	-	TRBD1	TRBJ1-2
TGTGCCAGCAGCGTAGATGCAACGGGTTCACCCCTCCACTTT	CASSVDATGSPLHF	TRBV9	-	-	TRBJ1-6
TGTGCCAGTAGTATCGTACAGGATATTAGATTCGGTGAGCAGTTCTTC	CASSIVQDIRFGEQFF	TRBV19	-	-	TRBJ2-1
TGCGCCAGCAGTCTTTCAGGGGGACCATTCTCTGGAAACACCATATATTTT	CASSLSGGPFSGNTIYF	TRBV23-1	-	TRBD1	TRBJ1-3
TGTGCCAGCAGTTTTGCGGCAGGGATGGGCTATGGCTACACCTTC	CASSFAAGMGYGYTF	TRBV28	-	-	TRBJ1-2
TGCGCCAGCAGCTTGGCCTTAGGGGACTATGGCTACACCTTC	CASSLALGDYGYTF	TRBV5-1	-	-	TRBJ1-2
TGTGCCACCTCGAGGGACAGGGGAGGCGAGCAGTACTTC	CATSRDRGGEQYF	TRBV18	-	TRBD1	TRBJ2-7
TGCGCCAGCAGTGAGTCGGGGACAGGGCTGTACTTC	CASSESGTGLYF	TRBV10-1	-	TRBD1	TRBJ2-7
TGTGCCAGCAGCCCTAGCGGGAATACGCAGTATTTT	CASSPSGNTQYF	TRBV7-9	-	TRBD2	TRBJ2-3
TGTGCCACCAGTGACCCCGGCAGGGTGGACGGCTACACCTTC	CATSDPGRVDGYTF	TRBV24-1	-	-	TRBJ1-2
TGTGCCAGCAGGGACGACAGGTTCTATGGCTACACCTTC	CASRDDRFYGYTF	TRBV2	-	-	TRBJ1-2
TGTGCCACCAGTGACCCCCAGATGGGGGGTGTTGGCTACACCTTC	CATSDPQMGGVGYTF	TRBV24-1	-	-	TRBJ1-2
TGTGCCAGCTCGCCCGGGACAGGAGAAAATGGCTACACCTTC	CASSPGTGENGYTF	TRBV18	once	TRBD1	TRBJ1-2
TGTGCCAGCAGCCCAGGGGGTCGGCAACCTATGGGCTATGGCTACACCTTC	CASSPGGRQPMGYGYTF	TRBV9	once	TRBD1	TRBJ1-2
TGTGCCAGCAGGTCTACAGGGGCACTCAATCAGCCCCAGCATTTT	CASRSTGALNQPQHF	TRBV2	-	TRBD1	TRBJ1-5
TGTGCCAGCAGCTTCGTGACAGGGCCAGCCTACGAGCAGTACTTC	CASSFVTGPAYEQYF	TRBV28	-	TRBD1	TRBJ2-7
TGTGCCAGCAGTTCCGGGGGGCCGGACTACACAGATACGCAGTATTTT	CASSSGGPDYTDTQYF	TRBV28	-	-	TRBJ2-3
TGTGCCAGCAGCTTCTCCCGAAACTCGGGTGAGCAGTTCTTC	CASSFSRNSGEQFF	TRBV5-4	-	-	TRBJ2-1
TGTGCCAGCAGCTTGGCGGGGGCGGTAGGAAACATTCAGTACTTC	CASSLAGAVGNIQYF	TRBV7-9	once	-	TRBJ2-4
TGTGCCAGCAGTGGTCCTAGCGGGGGGGCTCGGGAGACCCAGTACTTC	CASSGPSGGARETQYF	TRBV2	-	TRBD2	TRBJ2-5
TGTGCCAGCAGCCTTGAGGATGAGCAGTTCTTC	CASSLEDEQFF	TRBV7-8	-	-	TRBJ2-1
TGTGCCAGCAGTTTCTCCCTGAACACTGAAGCTTTCTTT	CASSFSLNTEAFF	TRBV5-6	once	-	TRBJ1-1
TGTGCCAGCAGTTTCGGCTATGGCTACACCTTC	CASSFGYGYTF	TRBV12-3/TRBV12-4	-	-	TRBJ1-2
TGTGCCAGCAGTTTGGGGCAAGGCACTGAAGCTTTCTTT	CASSLGQGTEAFF	TRBV6-5	-	-	TRBJ1-1
TGTGCCAGCAGCCCCCAGGGACAGGGGGCAAAGGGCTACACCTTC	CASSPQGQGAKGYTF	TRBV9	-	TRBD1	TRBJ1-2
TGCAGTGCTAGTCACGGGGACAACGAGCAGTACTTC	CSASHGDNEQYF	TRBV20-1	-	-	TRBJ2-7
TGTGCCAGCAGCTGGACAGTCGGGCCGGGGGCTTTCTTT	CASSWTVGPGAFF	TRBV13	-	-	TRBJ1-1
TGTGCCATCAGAAATCCGGGACAGGGGGCTGGAAACACCATATATTTT	CAIRNPGQGAGNTIYF	TRBV10-3	-	TRBD1	TRBJ1-3
TGTGCCAGCAGCCCCATTCGCGGGGGGGCTCACGGGGAGCTGTTTTTT	CASSPIRGGAHGELFF	TRBV11-2	-	TRBD2	TRBJ2-2
TGTGCCAGCAGCCGAGGACAGGGGGCTTACGAGCAGTACTTC	CASSRGQGAYEQYF	TRBV7-7	-	TRBD1	TRBJ2-7
TGTGCCTGGGGGGCGGGGCTTGACCAGCCCCAGCATTTT	CAWGAGLDQPQHF	TRBV30	-	-	TRBJ1-5
TGTGCCAGCAGAGGGGGACAGCTAGCCAAAAACATTCAGTACTTC	CASRGGQLAKNIQYF	TRBV6-5	once	TRBD1	TRBJ2-4
TGCGCCAGCAGCCAAACCGAACAGGACAGGGGGTATGGCTACACCTTC	CASSQTEQDRGYGYTF	TRBV4-1	-	TRBD1	TRBJ1-2
TGTGCCAGCAGCGTAGGGGGCGAGTCCGGGGAGCTGTTTTTT	CASSVGGESGELFF	TRBV9	-	-	TRBJ2-2